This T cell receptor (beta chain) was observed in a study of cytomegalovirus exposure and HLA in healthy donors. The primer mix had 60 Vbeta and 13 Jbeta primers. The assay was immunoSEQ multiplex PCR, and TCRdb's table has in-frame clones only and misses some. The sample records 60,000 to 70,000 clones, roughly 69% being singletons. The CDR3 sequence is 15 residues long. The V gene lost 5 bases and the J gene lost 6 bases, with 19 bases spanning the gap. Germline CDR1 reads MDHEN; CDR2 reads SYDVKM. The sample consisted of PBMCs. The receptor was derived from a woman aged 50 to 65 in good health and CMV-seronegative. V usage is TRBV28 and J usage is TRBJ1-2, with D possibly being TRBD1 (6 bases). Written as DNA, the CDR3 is TGTGCCAGCAGTCCGCACCGGGAAGGGACAAATGGCTACACCTTC. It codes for CASSPHREGTNGYTF.